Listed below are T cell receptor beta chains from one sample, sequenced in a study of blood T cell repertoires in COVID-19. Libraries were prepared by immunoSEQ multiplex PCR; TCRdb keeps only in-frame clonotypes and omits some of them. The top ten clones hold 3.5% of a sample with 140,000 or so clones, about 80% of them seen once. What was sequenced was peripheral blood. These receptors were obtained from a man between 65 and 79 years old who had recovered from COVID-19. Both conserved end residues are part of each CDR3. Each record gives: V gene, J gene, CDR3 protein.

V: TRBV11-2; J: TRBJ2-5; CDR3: CASSLDQGGQETQYF
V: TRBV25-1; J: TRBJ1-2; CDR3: CASSELGTGGLGHGYTF
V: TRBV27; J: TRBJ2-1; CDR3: CASSLISTSGHNEQFF
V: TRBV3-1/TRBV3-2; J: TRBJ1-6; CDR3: CASSQAQNSPLHF
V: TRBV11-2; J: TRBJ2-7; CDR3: CASSLSTRTSGLYEQYF
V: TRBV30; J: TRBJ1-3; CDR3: CAWSGSAGLAYGNTIYF
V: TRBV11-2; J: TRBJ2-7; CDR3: CASSPRRDFSYEQYF
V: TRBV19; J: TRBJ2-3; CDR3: CASRDRVDTQYF
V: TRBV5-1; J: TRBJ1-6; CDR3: CASSFSGPSYNSPLHF
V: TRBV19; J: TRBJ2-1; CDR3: CASTVNGRDEQFF
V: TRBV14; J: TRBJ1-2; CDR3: CASSQTDSVYGYTF
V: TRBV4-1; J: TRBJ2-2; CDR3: CASRPFAGTTFTGELFF
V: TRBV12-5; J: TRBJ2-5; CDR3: CASGLGLQETQYF
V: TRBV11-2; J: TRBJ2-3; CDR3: CASTRIAGETDTQYF
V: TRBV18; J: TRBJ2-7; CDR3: CASSSRTGGSTRTYEQYF
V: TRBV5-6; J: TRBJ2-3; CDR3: CASSTPRVYTQYF
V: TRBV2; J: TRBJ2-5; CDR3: CASSRRLAGAETQYF
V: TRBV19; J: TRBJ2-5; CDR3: CASTPSGRETQYF
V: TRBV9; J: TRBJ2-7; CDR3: CASSVRGGYEQYF
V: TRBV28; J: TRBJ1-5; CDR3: CASSPTGWNQPQHF
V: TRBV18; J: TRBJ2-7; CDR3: CASSQGALSYEQYF
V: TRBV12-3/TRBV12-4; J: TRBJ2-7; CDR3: CASAPGTVYEQYF
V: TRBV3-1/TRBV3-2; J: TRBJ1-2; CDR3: CASSPSRGRGYGYTF
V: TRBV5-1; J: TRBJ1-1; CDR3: CASREDRLVVTEAFF
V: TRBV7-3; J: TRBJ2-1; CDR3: CASSFGGNNEQFF
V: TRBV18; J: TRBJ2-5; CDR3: CASSDAPAGETQYF
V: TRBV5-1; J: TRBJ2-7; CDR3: CASSLVAGGLGEQYF
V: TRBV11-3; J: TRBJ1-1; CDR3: CASSLGGLNTEAFF
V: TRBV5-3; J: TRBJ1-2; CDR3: CARSDGTGFSLNYGYTF